One and the same sample provided the 29 T cell receptor beta chains below, sequenced in a study of blood T cells in healthy people across ages. Then a second PCR, running roughly 7 to 11 cycles, was carried out with a sample-barcoded 5' primer and a J-beta primer mix. TCRdb re-called the 5' RACE reads through MiXCR, storing one row per CDR3 protein. This table holds about 670,000 distinct CDR3 sequences, roughly two fifths found once. Material for sequencing was blood. All receptors come from an elderly man in good health.

The CDR3 DNA is TGCGCCAGCAGCCTTATTGCTGCCGGGACATTGGGCGGGGAGCTGTTTTTT. It yields the protein CASSLIAAGTLGGELFF. The rearrangement links TRBV5-1 to TRBJ2-2, with D possibly being TRBD1 (6 bases). Germline-derived CDR1 and CDR2 are SGHRS and YFSETQ. This CDR3 spans 17 amino acids. The V end lost 4 bases, the J end lost 7 bases, and 23 bases lay between the germline ends.

This clonotype was seen a few times. This rearrangement joins TRBV29-1 to TRBJ2-5, with unresolved D. Trimming pared 3 bases from V and 5 bases from J, leaving 19 bases between. Germline CDR1 reads SQVTM; CDR2 reads ANQGSEA. The CDR3 loop spans 15 amino acids. The CDR3 sequence is CSVEELAAMGETQYF. The CDR3 nucleotides are TGCAGCGTTGAGGAATTAGCAGCTATGGGGGAGACCCAGTACTTC.

This clonotype came up a few times. This chain uses TRBV3-1 with TRBJ2-1; 10 bases agree with TRBD2. CDR1 is LGHDT and CDR2 is YNNKEL in the germline V gene (reference sequence). The CDR3 runs 15 residues. The trim removed 5 bases at V and 3 bases at J, leaving 4 bases unmatched. CDR3 DNA: TGTGCCAGCAGCATGGGACTAGCGAACTACAATGAGCAGTTCTTC. This encodes CASSMGLANYNEQFF.

This clonotype was counted only a few times. The CDR3 coding sequence is TGTGCCAGCAGGAGCGGCGGGGGGGCCGCCAAAAACATTCAGTACTTC. Its protein is CASRSGGGAAKNIQYF. V and J are TRBV7-2 and TRBJ2-4; 9 nucleotides match TRBD2. V was pared by 6 bases and J by 1 base, with 7 bases of the junction left unmatched. Per the germline V gene, CDR1 is SGHTA and CDR2 is FQGNSA. The CDR3 is 16 amino acids.

In this sample, this clonotype turned up a few times. The V gene is TRBV6-1, the J gene TRBJ2-3, with a tentative D call TRBD1 (5 bases). V dropped 4 bases and J dropped 3 bases, with 8 bases sitting between them. Germline V lookup: CDR1 MNHNS, CDR2 SASEGT. There are 13 residues in the CDR3. CDR3 region: CASSVQATDTQYF. The DNA of the CDR3 is TGTGCCAGCAGTGTACAGGCTACAGATACGCAGTATTTT.

This clonotype was seen only a few times. The rearrangement joins TRBV20-1 to TRBJ2-4, with 10 bases matching TRBD1. The CDR3 has 14 residues. From germline, CDR1 is DFQATT and CDR2 SNEGSKA (reference sequence). The ends lost 3 bases at V and 7 bases at J; junction bases unmatched: 6. In DNA form, the CDR3 reads TGCAGTGCTAGGGAGATGACAGGGGGCAACATTCAGTACTTC. Its protein product is CSAREMTGGNIQYF.

This clonotype was counted a few times. The chain employs TRBV20-1 and TRBJ2-5; 13 bases are shared with TRBD2. Unmatched junction bases numbered 5, after V lost 4 bases and J lost 3 bases. The length of the CDR3 is 15 residues. Per the germline V gene, CDR1 is DFQATT and CDR2 is SNEGSKA (reference sequence). CDR3 in DNA: TGCAGTGCTACAACGGGACTAGCGGGGAAAGAGACCCAGTACTTC. Translated, it gives CSATTGLAGKETQYF.

A note on this clonotype: This may be a read error: a much more frequent sequence differs by one nucleotide. The chain is built from TRBV7-2 and TRBJ2-3, with a possible D match to TRBD1 (5 bases). This CDR3 contains 15 residues. From germline, CDR1 is SGHTA and CDR2 FQGNSA. Written as DNA, the CDR3 is TGTGCCAGCGGCTTAGGGGTAACACGTACAGATACGCAGTATTTT. This translates into CASGLGVTRTDTQYF.

This clonotype appeared a few times. CDR3 sequence (DNA): TGTGCCAGCAGCTTCCCCCCGGGGGGGCCACCCAAAAACATTCAGTACTTC. Translated, it gives CASSFPPGGPPKNIQYF. The rearrangement joins TRBV7-2 to TRBJ2-4; 8 bases align to TRBD2. V trimming: 3 bases; J trimming: 2 bases; junction bases outside the gene matches: 9. The germline V gene has CDR1 SGHTA and CDR2 FQGNSA. This CDR3 is 17 amino acids long.

A word on this clonotype: A read error may produce the germline difference seen at one junction end. The CDR3 region has the DNA TGTGCCAGCAGTACAGGGGTGGCTAATGAAAAAATGTTTTTT. This gives the protein CASSTGVANEKMFF. This rearrangement joins TRBV12-3 or TRBV12-4 to TRBJ1-4; 7 bases fit TRBD1. This CDR3 region has 14 residues.

This clonotype was counted between two and nine times. The gene calls are TRBV4-2 and TRBJ2-1; 8 bases are a match to TRBD2. Germline assignment: CDR1 LGHNA and CDR2 YNFKEQ. The CDR3 spans 16 residues. The J segment lost 7 bases and the V segment lost 0 bases, leaving 8 bases of the junction unmatched. CDR3 coding DNA: TGTGCCAGCAGCCAAGATGACGGGAGGGCCTTGAATGAGCAGTTCTTC. It encodes CASSQDDGRALNEQFF.

This clonotype was recorded a few times. The chain employs TRBV7-6 and TRBJ2-1; 11 bases map to TRBD2. V trimming: 2 bases; J trimming: 1 base; junction bases outside the gene matches: 4. CDR3 length equals 17 residues. Germline V gives CDR1 SGHVS, CDR2 FNYEAQ. CDR3 sequence reads: CASSLKLAGGSYNEQFF. The CDR3 DNA is TGTGCCAGCAGCTTAAAGCTAGCGGGGGGATCCTACAATGAGCAGTTCTTC.

This clonotype came up a few times. V usage is TRBV6-1 and J usage is TRBJ1-6; TRBD1 aligns across 10 bases. V was clipped by 5 bases and J by 7 bases; unmatched bases: 14. Germline V gene data show CDR1 as MNHNS and CDR2 as SASEGT. This CDR3 is 18 amino acids long. For the CDR3, the DNA is TGTGCCAGCAGTCTCCGGGACAGGGGAGATTTTAAGAATTCACCCCTCCACTTT. It codes for CASSLRDRGDFKNSPLHF.

This chain connects TRBV30 to TRBJ1-2; D is perhaps TRBD1 (5 bases). The CDR3 has 13 amino acids. V was clipped by 0 bases and J by 7 bases, with 12 bases between them. The germline V gene encodes CDR1 GTSNPN and CDR2 SVGIG (reference sequence). CDR3 in amino acids: CAWSVGARGGYTF. For the CDR3, the DNA is TGTGCCTGGAGTGTAGGGGCCCGGGGTGGCTACACCTTC. Using reference TRBV30 and TRBJ1-2 for the parts outside the CDR3, the full variable domain is SQTIHQWPATLVQPVGSPLSLECTVEGTSNPNLYWYRQAAGRGLQLLFYSVGIGQISSEVPQNLSASRPQDRQFILSSKKLLLSDSGFYLCAWSVGARGGYTFGSGTRLTVV.

The chain links TRBV20-1 to TRBJ2-5; 10 positions agree with TRBD2. The J call is in doubt because the DNA end fits TRBJ2-7 better. The CDR3 sequence is 13 residues long. The germline gives CDR1 DFQATT, CDR2 SNEGSKA (reference sequence). CDR3: CSSFSGRAAEQYF. In nucleotides, the CDR3 is TGCAGTTCATTCAGCGGGAGGGCCGCCGAGCAGTACTTC.

This rearrangement joins TRBV29-1 to TRBJ2-5; possibly TRBD1 or TRBD2 for D (5 bases each). Germline CDR1 is SQVTM and CDR2 is ANQGSEA. This CDR3 has 11 residues. Trimming pared 7 bases from V and 11 bases from J, leaving 17 bases between. DNA of the CDR3: TGCAGCGGAGGGACCGCCTATGAGCAGTACTTC. As protein: CSGGTAYEQYF.

This clonotype appeared a few times. The chain carries TRBV7-2 and TRBJ2-1; tentative D call: TRBD1 (6 bases). The V end was cut by 4 bases, the J end by 9 bases, with 10 bases between. The CDR3 totals 12 residues. Germline CDR1 and CDR2: SGHTA and FQGNSA. The CDR3 loop is CASSYRESEQFF. CDR3 nucleotides: TGTGCCAGCAGCTACAGGGAGAGTGAGCAGTTCTTC.

The table lists this clonotype with a few counts. V and J are TRBV7-9 and TRBJ2-3; D uncertain. The CDR3 covers 16 residues. Trimming removed 5 bases from V and 0 bases from J, with 15 bases in between. Germline V gives CDR1 SEHNR, CDR2 FQNEAQ (reference sequence). The DNA of the CDR3 is TGTGCCAGCAGCACGATAGACCGTGCTAGCACAGATACGCAGTATTTT. Residues: CASSTIDRASTDTQYF. Full variable domain (remainder filled in from reference TRBV7-9 and TRBJ2-3): DTGVSQNPRHKITKRGQNVTFRCDPISEHNRLYWYRQTLGQGPEFLTYFQNEAQLEKSRLLSDRFSAERPKGSFSTLEIQRTEQGDSAMYLCASSTIDRASTDTQYFGPGTRLTVL.

The chain has TRBV10-3 and TRBJ2-4; 9 nucleotides align to TRBD1. The germline gives CDR1 ENHRY, CDR2 SYGVKD. The CDR3 length is 14 residues. Trimming took 4 bases from V and 13 from J; bases not matched to a gene: 11. Here the CDR3 reads CAISGPTGGEQQYF. CDR3 nucleotide sequence: TGTGCCATCAGTGGTCCGACAGGGGGGGAACAGCAGTACTTC.

The chain has TRBV6-6 and TRBJ1-1; D unclear. The CDR3 sequence is 12 residues long. Germline V lookup: CDR1 MNHNY, CDR2 SVGAGI (reference sequence). The V and J ends lost 1 base and 11 bases respectively, with 11 bases between them. CDR3 sequence reads: CASSYLNIGAFF. The CDR3 bases are TGTGCCAGCAGTTACTTAAATATAGGGGCTTTCTTT.

A few counts support this clonotype. This chain uses TRBV7-9 with TRBJ2-7; perhaps D is TRBD1 or TRBD2 (7 bases each). V gave up 0 bases and J gave up 1 base, with 16 bases separating them. This CDR3 contains 17 residues. Germline lookup yields CDR1 SEHNR and CDR2 FQNEAQ (reference sequence). The CDR3 sequence: CASSLATGREFSYEQYF. The CDR3 region has the DNA TGTGCCAGCAGCTTAGCGACAGGGCGGGAGTTTTCCTACGAGCAGTACTTC.

This clonotype appeared many times. The chain has TRBV29-1 and TRBJ2-7; 11 bases map to TRBD2. Germline CDR1 is SQVTM and CDR2 is ANQGSEA. V lost 6 bases and J lost 1; bases outside the gene matches: 5. The CDR3 covers 14 residues. The DNA of the CDR3 is TGCAGCGTGGGTTTAGCGGGAGGGTCCTACGAGCAGTACTTC. The encoded protein is CSVGLAGGSYEQYF.

This clonotype came up a few times. A read error is possible here, since a much larger clone lies one base away. V usage is TRBV7-3 and J usage is TRBJ2-5; 8 positions agree with TRBD2. V was pared by 5 bases and J by 4 bases, with 6 bases of the junction left unmatched. CDR3 length: 14 residues. The germline CDR1 and CDR2 sequences are SGHTA and FQGTGA. CDR3 region: CASSLSGTGETQYF. CDR3 nucleotide sequence: TGTGCCAGCAGCCTTAGCGGGACCGGAGAGACCCAGTACTTC.

Only one count was recorded for this clonotype. The rearrangement joins TRBV12-3 or TRBV12-4 to TRBJ1-1; 9 nucleotides match TRBD1. The CDR3 is 13 amino acids. The V and J ends lost 6 bases and 9 bases, in that order; junction bases with no gene match: 8. The CDR3 DNA reads as TGTGCCAGCAGCGTAGCCAACAGGGGGCAAGCTTTCTTT. Amino acids: CASSVANRGQAFF.

The rearrangement links TRBV7-2 to TRBJ2-5; TRBD2 is a possible D gene (6 bases). V lost 5 bases, J lost 11 bases, and 21 bases lay in between. Germline lookup yields CDR1 SGHTA and CDR2 FQGNSA. The length of the CDR3 is 14 residues. The CDR3 spells CASSQALGRSEQYF. The CDR3 DNA is TGTGCCAGCAGCCAAGCCCTAGGGAGGTCTGAGCAGTACTTC. Full variable domain (rest looked up from reference TRBV7-2 and TRBJ2-5): GAGVSQSPSNKVTEKGKDVELRCDPISGHTALYWYRQSLGQGLEFLIYFQGNSAPDKSGLPSDRFSAERTGGSVSTLTIQRTQQEDSAVYLCASSQALGRSEQYFGPGTRLLVL.

This clonotype turned up a few times. This chain links TRBV12-3 or TRBV12-4 with TRBJ1-3; perhaps TRBD1 as D (5 bases). This CDR3 region has 14 residues. Trimming took off 10 bases at V and 4 bases at J, with 17 bases between the two ends. This CDR3 is CAILDGNRGNTIYF. CDR3 sequence (DNA): TGTGCCATCCTGGACGGCAACAGGGGAAACACCATATATTTT.

V and J are TRBV5-1 and TRBJ1-1; TRBD1 might be the D (6 bases). The CDR3 is 13 amino acids. Germline CDR1 is SGHRS and CDR2 is YFSETQ. Deletions cut 4 bases from V and 1 base from J, with 8 bases between. CDR3 region: CASSEQGNTEAFF. CDR3 coding DNA: TGCGCCAGCAGCGAACAGGGGAACACTGAAGCTTTCTTT.

This clonotype has more than one count but fewer than ten. The chain carries TRBV6-5 and TRBJ2-3, with D maybe TRBD2 (5 bases). The CDR3 consists of 14 residues. Trimming removed 6 bases at V and 1 base at J, with 11 bases between. The V gene's germline CDR1 is MNHEY and CDR2 SVGAGI. In DNA, the CDR3 is TGTGCCAGCAGCCGGAGGCTAGGCACAGATACGCAGTATTTT. Translation: CASSRRLGTDTQYF.

To note about this clonotype: One end of the junction fails to match germline, which may point to a read error. This chain connects TRBV7-2 to TRBJ2-3; TRBD2 matches 9 bases. The CDR3 consists of 15 residues. Germline V lookup: CDR1 SGHTA, CDR2 FQGNSA. CDR3 sequence (DNA): TGTGCCAACAGCTTAGCGTTAGCGGGAGCACCTACGCAGTATTTT. This encodes CANSLALAGAPTQYF.